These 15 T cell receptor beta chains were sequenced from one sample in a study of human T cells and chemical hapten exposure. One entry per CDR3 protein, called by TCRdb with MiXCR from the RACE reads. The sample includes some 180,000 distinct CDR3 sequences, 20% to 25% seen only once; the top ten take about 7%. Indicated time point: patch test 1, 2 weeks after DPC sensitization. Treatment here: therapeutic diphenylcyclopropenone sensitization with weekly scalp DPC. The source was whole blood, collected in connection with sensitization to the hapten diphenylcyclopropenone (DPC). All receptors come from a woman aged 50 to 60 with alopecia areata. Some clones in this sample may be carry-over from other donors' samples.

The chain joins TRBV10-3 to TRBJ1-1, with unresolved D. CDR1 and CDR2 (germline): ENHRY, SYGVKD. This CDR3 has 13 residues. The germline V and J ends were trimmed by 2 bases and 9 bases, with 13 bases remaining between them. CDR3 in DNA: TGTGCCATCAGTGAGGCGGGAAACCTAAAAGCTTTCTTT. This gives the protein CAISEAGNLKAFF.

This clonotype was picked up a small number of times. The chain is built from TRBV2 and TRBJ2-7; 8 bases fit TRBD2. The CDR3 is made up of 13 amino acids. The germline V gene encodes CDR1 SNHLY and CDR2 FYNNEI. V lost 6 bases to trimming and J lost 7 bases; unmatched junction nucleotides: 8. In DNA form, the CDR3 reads TGTGCCAGCAGCGATGGACTAGCTGGGGAGCAGTACTTC. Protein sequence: CASSDGLAGEQYF.

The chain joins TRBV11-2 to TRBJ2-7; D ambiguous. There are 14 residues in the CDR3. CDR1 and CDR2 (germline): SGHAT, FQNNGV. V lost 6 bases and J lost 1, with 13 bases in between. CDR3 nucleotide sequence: TGTGCCAGCAGGCTTCAGCCAAATTCCTACGAGCAGTACTTC. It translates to CASRLQPNSYEQYF.

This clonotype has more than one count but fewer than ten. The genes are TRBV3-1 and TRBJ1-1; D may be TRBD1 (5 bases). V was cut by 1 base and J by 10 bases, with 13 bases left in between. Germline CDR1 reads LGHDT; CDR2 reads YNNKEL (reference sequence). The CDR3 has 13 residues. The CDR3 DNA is TGTGCCAGCAGCCAAGGGGCAGGCGGGGGAGCTTTCTTT. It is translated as CASSQGAGGGAFF.

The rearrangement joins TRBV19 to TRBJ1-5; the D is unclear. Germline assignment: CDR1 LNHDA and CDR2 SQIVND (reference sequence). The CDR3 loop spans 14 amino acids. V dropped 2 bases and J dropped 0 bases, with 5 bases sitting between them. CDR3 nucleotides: TGTGCCAGTAGTATACAGAGTAGCAATCAGCCCCAGCATTTT. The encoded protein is CASSIQSSNQPQHF.

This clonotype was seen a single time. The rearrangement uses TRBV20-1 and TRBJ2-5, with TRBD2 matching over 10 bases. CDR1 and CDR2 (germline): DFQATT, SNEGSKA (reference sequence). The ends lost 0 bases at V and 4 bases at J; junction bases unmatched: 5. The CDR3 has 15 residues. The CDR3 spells CSAREPSGRGETQYF. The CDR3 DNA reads TGCAGTGCTAGAGAGCCTAGCGGGAGAGGAGAGACCCAGTACTTC.

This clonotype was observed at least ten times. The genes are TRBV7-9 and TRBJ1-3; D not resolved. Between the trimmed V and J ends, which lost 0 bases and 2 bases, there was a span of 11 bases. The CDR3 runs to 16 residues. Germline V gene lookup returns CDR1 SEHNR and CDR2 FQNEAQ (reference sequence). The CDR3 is CASSLASVGTGNTIYF. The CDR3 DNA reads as TGTGCCAGCAGCTTAGCGTCCGTCGGCACTGGAAACACCATATATTTT.

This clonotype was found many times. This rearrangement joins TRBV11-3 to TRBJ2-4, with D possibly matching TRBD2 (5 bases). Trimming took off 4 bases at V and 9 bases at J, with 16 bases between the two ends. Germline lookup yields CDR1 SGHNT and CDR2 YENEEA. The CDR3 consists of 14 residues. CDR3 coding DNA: TGTGCCAGCAGCTACCAGACCGGGGTCGGCATTCAGTACTTC. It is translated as CASSYQTGVGIQYF.

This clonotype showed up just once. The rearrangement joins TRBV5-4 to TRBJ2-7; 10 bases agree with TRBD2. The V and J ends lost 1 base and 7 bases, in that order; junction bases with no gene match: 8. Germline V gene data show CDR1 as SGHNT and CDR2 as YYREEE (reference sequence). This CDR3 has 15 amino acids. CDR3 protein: CASSLQASGSWEQYF. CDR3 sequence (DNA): TGTGCCAGCAGCTTGCAGGCTAGCGGGAGCTGGGAGCAGTACTTC. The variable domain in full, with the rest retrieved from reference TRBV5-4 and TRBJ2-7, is ETGVTQSPTHLIKTRGQQVTLRCSSQSGHNTVSWYQQALGQGPQFIFQYYREEENGRGNFPPRFSGLQFPNYSSELNVNALELDDSALYLCASSLQASGSWEQYFGPGTRLTVT.

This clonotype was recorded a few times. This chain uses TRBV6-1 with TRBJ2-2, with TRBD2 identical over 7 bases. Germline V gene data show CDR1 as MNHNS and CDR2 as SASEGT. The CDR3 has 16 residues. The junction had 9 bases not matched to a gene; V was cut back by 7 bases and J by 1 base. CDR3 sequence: CASTPWEGRNTGELFF. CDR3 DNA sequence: TGTGCCAGCACGCCCTGGGAGGGACGGAACACCGGGGAGCTGTTTTTT.

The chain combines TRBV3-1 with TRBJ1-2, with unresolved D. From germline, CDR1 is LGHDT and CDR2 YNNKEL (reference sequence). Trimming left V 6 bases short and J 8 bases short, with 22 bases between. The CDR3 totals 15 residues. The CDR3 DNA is TGTGCCAGCAGACCCCCGGGAGTCCACAGCGAAGGCTACACCTTC. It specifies CASRPPGVHSEGYTF.

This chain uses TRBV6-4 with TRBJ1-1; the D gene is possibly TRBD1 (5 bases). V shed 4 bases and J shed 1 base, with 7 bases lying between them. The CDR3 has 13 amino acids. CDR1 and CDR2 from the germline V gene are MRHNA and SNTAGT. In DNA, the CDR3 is TGTGCCAGCAGTGTGCAGGGGAACACTGAAGCTTTCTTT. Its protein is CASSVQGNTEAFF.

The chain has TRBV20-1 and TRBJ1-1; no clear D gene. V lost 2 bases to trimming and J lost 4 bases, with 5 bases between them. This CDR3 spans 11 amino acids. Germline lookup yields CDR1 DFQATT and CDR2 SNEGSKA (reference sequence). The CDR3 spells CSARLSTEAFF. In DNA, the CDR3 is TGCAGTGCTAGATTGTCCACTGAAGCTTTCTTT.

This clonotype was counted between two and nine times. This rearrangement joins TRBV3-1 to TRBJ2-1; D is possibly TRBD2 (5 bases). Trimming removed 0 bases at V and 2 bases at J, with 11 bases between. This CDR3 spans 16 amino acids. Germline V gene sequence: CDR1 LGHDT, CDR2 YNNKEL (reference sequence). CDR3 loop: CASSQDEGAPYNEQFF. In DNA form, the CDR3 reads TGTGCCAGCAGCCAAGATGAGGGAGCGCCCTACAATGAGCAGTTCTTC.

This CDR3 is CSVESTTPGLTNTGELFF. CDR3 sequence (DNA): TGCAGCGTTGAAAGCACAACACCAGGGCTTACGAACACCGGGGAGCTGTTTTTT. V and J are TRBV29-1 and TRBJ2-2; D may be TRBD1 (5 bases). The V end was cut by 2 bases, the J end by 0 bases, with 19 bases between. The CDR3 covers 18 residues. CDR1 SQVTM and CDR2 ANQGSEA come from the germline V gene.